One T cell receptor beta chain is described in this entry. Its cognate antigen is unknown. Here immunoSEQ multiplex PCR was the method, and the copy in TCRdb shows in-frame clones only, minus some. The table has 37,000 or so clones, 75% to 90% seen once. Intraepithelial plus lamina propria lymphocytes were released by processing graft tissue. The germline V gene encodes CDR1 MNHNS and CDR2 SASEGT. V trimming: 6 bases; J trimming: 5 bases; junction bases outside the gene matches: 6. This CDR3 is 13 amino acids long. This sample was taken from a study of graft-versus-host responses after intestinal transplantation. At the level of the study: Recipients had transplants, and these were multivisceral, liver-intestinal, or isolated intestinal.

Study findings and constraints: Declines in HvG clones occurring early post-transplant were associated with peak circulating GvH clone levels. In recipient marrow, GvH clones were found, and some appeared first in ileum or blood.

The receptor was derived from a human patient who received an intestinal transplant, so some T cells may come from the graft donor. Sequenced here: ileum tissue, sampled almost 210 days after intestinal transplant. This chain links TRBV6-1 with TRBJ1-1, with 7 positions matching TRBD1. The CDR3 is CASSWAGGTEAFF. CDR3 bases: TGTGCCAGCAGCTGGGCAGGGGGAACTGAAGCTTTCTTT.